This T cell receptor beta chain was documented in a study of T cell responses to AZD1222 COVID-19 vaccine. Study-level background: Second-dose schedules of about 4 or about 12 weeks were combined.

The protocol was immunoSEQ multiplex PCR, while the TCRdb copy is restricted to in-frame clones and leaves out a portion. Of roughly 120,000 clones listed, 70% to 90% are singletons. Worth noting for this clone: Its specificity is unknown.

With 6 bases removed from V and 4 bases from J, the gap between germline ends came to 6 bases. The germline V gene encodes CDR1 LNHDA and CDR2 SQIVND (reference sequence). This CDR3 spans 11 amino acids. Study results and limitations: A rise in Spike-specific TCR breadth and depth followed two AZD1222 doses. Spike as a whole was targeted by vaccine-associated CD4 TCRs, dominant at 160-218 and 743-854. Samples come after the peak T cell response, not at day 14.

Sequencing was performed on peripheral blood, taken on day 0 of AZD1222 vaccination. The sequence derives from an adult in good health. The genes are TRBV19 and TRBJ1-2; D gene ambiguous. The DNA for the CDR3 is TGTGCCAGTAGGTACGGCTATGGCTACACCTTC. It specifies CASRYGYGYTF.